This is a list of T cell receptor beta chains from one sample in a study of vaccination effects on CD4 cells after COVID-19. Measured with immunoSEQ multiplex PCR; TCRdb has only the in-frame clones, and not every one. Of tens of thousands of clones in the sample, about 80% were seen once. Their recognized antigens are unknown. Sequencing used CD4+ T cells from PBMCs cultured with HCoV-OC43 spike peptides, obtained after COVID-19 vaccination. The receptors originated from a human donor who received a COVID-19 vaccine. Both conserved end residues are part of each CDR3. D genes are given only for firm matches. Some rows have no size entry. The others give once, few or many, or a class for an expanded clone.

once	TRBD1	TRBV7-9	TRBJ1-2	CASNSDRGNYGYTF	TGTGCCTCCAACTCGGACAGGGGAAACTATGGCTACACCTTC
.	.	TRBV28	TRBJ2-1	CASSPNRDPGYNEQFF	TGTGCCAGCAGCCCTAACAGGGATCCGGGGTACAATGAGCAGTTCTTC
.	.	TRBV7-2	TRBJ1-5	CASSLTDSNQPQHF	TGTGCCAGCAGCCTTACGGATAGCAATCAGCCCCAGCATTTT
.	.	TRBV7-8	TRBJ1-1	CASSLEGNTEAFF	TGTGCCAGCAGCTTAGAGGGAAACACTGAAGCTTTCTTT
.	.	TRBV2	TRBJ1-5	CASSEVGGRNQPQHF	TGTGCCAGCAGTGAAGTCGGAGGGCGCAATCAGCCCCAGCATTTT
.	TRBD1	TRBV30	TRBJ1-3	CAWRKDRGHGNTIYF	TGTGCCTGGAGAAAGGACAGGGGGCATGGAAACACCATATATTTT
.	.	TRBV4-1	TRBJ2-1	CASSHYNEQFF	TGCGCCAGCAGCCACTACAATGAGCAGTTCTTC
once	TRBD1	TRBV6-1	TRBJ2-5	CASSDRWTGLLGETQYF	TGTGCCAGCAGTGACAGGTGGACAGGTCTCCTAGGGGAGACCCAGTACTTC
.	.	TRBV27	TRBJ2-1	CASSLQRHTLYYNEQFF	TGTGCCAGCAGCCTACAGCGACACACCCTTTACTACAATGAGCAGTTCTTC
.	TRBD1	TRBV7-9	TRBJ1-4	CASSPHRGGTTNEKLFF	TGTGCCAGCAGCCCTCACAGGGGGGGTACAACTAATGAAAAACTGTTTTTT
.	.	TRBV27	TRBJ1-2	CASSYGGRYGYTF	TGTGCCAGCAGCTACGGGGGCCGCTATGGCTACACCTTC